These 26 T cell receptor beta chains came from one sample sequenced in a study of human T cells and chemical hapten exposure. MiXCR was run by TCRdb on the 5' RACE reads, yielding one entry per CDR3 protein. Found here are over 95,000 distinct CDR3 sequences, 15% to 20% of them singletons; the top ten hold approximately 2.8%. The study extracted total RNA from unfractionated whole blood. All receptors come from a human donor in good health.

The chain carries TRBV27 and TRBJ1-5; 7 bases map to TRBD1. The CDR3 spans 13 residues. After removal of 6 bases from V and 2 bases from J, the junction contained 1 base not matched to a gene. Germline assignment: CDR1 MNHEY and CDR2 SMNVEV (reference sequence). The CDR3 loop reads CASRTGGNQPQHF. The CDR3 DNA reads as TGTGCCAGCAGAACAGGGGGCAATCAGCCCCAGCATTTT.

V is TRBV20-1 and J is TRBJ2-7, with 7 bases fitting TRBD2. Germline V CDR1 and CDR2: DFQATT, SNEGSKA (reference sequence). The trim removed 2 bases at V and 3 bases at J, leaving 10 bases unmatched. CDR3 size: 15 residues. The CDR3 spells CSARIAGTSDYEQYF. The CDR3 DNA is TGCAGTGCTAGAATTGCCGGTACTAGCGACTACGAGCAGTACTTC.

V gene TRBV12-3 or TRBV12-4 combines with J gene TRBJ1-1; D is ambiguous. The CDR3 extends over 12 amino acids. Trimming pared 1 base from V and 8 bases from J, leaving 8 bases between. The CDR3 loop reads CASSLGQAEAFF. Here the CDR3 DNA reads TGTGCCAGCAGTTTAGGGCAGGCGGAAGCTTTCTTT.

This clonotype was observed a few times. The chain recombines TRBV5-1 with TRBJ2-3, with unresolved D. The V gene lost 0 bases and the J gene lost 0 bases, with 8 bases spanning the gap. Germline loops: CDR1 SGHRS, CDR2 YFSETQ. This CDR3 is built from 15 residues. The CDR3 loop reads CASSLGGSSTDTQYF. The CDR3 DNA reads TGCGCCAGCAGCTTGGGCGGATCTAGCACAGATACGCAGTATTTT.

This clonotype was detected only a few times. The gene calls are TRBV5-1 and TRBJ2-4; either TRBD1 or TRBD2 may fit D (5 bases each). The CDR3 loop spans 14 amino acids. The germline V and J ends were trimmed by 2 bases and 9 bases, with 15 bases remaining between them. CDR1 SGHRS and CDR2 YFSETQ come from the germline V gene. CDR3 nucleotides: TGCGCCAGCAGCTTTGATCCCGGGGCTGGCATTCAGTACTTC. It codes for CASSFDPGAGIQYF.

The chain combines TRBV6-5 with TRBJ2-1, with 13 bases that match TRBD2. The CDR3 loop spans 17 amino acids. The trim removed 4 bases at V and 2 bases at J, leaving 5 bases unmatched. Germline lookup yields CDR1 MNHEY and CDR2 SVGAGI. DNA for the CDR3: TGTGCCAGCAGTTTAGGACTAGCGGGAGATGCCTACAATGAGCAGTTCTTC. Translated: CASSLGLAGDAYNEQFF.

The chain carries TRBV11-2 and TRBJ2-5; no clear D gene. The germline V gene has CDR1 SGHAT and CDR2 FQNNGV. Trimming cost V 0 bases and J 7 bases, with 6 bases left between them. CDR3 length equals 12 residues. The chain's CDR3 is CASSLDQVTQYF. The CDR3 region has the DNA TGTGCCAGCAGCTTAGATCAGGTGACCCAGTACTTC.

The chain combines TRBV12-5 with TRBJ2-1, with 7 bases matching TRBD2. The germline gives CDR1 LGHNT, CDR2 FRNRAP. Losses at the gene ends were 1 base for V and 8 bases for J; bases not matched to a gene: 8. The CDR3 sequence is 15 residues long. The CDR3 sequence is CASGLEMAGAHEQFF. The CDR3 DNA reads TGTGCTAGTGGTTTGGAGATGGCGGGAGCCCATGAGCAGTTCTTC.

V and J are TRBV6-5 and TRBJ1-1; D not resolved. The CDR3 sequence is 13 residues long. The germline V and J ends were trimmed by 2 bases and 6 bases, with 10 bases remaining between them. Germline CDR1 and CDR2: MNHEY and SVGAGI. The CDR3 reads CASSYNSPSEAFF. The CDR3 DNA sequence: TGTGCCAGCAGTTACAACAGCCCCTCTGAAGCTTTCTTT.

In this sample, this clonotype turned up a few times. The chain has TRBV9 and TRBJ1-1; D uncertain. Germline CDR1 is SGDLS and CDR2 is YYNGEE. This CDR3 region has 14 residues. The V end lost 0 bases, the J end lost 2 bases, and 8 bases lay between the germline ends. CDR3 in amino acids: CASSVGARNTEAFF. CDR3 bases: TGTGCCAGCAGCGTAGGGGCCAGAAACACTGAAGCTTTCTTT. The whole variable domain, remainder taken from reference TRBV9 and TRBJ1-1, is DSGVTQTPKHLITATGQRVTLRCSPRSGDLSVYWYQQSLDQGLQFLIQYYNGEERAKGNILERFSAQQFPDLHSELNLSSLELGDSALYFCASSVGARNTEAFFGQGTRLTVV.

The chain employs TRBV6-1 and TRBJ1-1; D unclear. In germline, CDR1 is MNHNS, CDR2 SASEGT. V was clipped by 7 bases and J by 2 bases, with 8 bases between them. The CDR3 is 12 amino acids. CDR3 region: CASIRFNTEAFF. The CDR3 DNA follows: TGTGCCAGCATTCGTTTTAACACTGAAGCTTTCTTT.

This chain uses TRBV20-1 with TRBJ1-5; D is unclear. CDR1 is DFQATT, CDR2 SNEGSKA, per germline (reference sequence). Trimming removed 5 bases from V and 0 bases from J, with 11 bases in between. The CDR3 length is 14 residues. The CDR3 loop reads CSAYFEDSNQPQHF. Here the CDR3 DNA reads TGCAGTGCTTATTTTGAAGATAGCAATCAGCCCCAGCATTTT.

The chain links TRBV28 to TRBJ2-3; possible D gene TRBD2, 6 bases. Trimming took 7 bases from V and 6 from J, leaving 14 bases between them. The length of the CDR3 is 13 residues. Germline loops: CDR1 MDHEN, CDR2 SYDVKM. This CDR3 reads CASIPGRPDTQYF. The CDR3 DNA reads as TGTGCCAGCATCCCAGGGAGGCCGGATACGCAGTATTTT.

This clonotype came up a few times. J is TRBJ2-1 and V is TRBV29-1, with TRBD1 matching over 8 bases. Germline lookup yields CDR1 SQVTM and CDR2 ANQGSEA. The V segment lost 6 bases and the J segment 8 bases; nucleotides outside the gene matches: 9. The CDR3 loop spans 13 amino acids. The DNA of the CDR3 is TGCAGCGTGGAAATTGGACAGGGATATGAGCAGTTCTTC. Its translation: CSVEIGQGYEQFF.

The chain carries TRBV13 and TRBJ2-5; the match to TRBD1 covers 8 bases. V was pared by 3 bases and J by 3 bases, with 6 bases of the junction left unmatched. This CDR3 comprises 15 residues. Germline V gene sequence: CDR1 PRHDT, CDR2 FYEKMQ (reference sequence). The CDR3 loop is CASSFGQGEKETQYF. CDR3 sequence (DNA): TGTGCCAGCAGCTTCGGACAGGGAGAAAAAGAGACCCAGTACTTC.

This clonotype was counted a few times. CDR3 loop: CASSSLPGTYYEQYF. The CDR3 coding sequence is TGCGCCAGCAGCTCACTCCCGGGCACCTACTACGAGCAGTACTTC. This chain uses TRBV4-1 with TRBJ2-7; no clear D. CDR3 length equals 15 residues. V lost 5 bases and J lost 3, with 17 bases in between. CDR1 is MGHRA and CDR2 is YSYEKL in the germline V gene.

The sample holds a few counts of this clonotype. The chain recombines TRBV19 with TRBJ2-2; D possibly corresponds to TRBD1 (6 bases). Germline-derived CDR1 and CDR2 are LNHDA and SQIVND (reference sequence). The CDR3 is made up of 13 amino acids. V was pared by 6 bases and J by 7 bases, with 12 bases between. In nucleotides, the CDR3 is TGTGCCAGTAGATTACAGGGTATCGGGGAGCTGTTTTTT. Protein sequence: CASRLQGIGELFF.

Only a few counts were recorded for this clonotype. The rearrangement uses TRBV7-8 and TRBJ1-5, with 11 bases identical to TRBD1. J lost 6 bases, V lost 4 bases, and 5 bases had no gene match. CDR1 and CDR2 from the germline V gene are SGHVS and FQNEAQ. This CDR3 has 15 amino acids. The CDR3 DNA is TGTGCCAGCAGCTCCGGGACAGGGGGTGGTCAGCCCCAGCATTTT. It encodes CASSSGTGGGQPQHF.

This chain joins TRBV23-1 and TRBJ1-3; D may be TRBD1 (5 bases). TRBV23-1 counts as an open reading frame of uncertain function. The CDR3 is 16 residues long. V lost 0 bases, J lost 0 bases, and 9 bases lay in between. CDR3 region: CASSQSGLYSGNTIYF. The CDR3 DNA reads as TGCGCCAGCAGTCAATCGGGACTTTACTCTGGAAACACCATATATTTT.

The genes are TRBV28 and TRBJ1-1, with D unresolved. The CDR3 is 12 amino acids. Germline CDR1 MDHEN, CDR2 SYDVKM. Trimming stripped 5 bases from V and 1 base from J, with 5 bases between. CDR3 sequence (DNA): TGTGCCAGCAGTGATACGAACACTGAAGCTTTCTTT. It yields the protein CASSDTNTEAFF.

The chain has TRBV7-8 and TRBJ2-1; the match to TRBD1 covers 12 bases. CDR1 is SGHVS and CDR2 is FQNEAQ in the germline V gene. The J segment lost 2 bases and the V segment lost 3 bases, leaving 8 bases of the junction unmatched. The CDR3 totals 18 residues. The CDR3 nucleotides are TGTGCCAGCAGCTTTGGGACAGGGGGCCCCGAAGCCTACAATGAGCAGTTCTTC. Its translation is CASSFGTGGPEAYNEQFF. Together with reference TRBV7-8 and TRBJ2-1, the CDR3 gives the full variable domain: GAGVSQSPRYKVAKRGQDVALRCDPISGHVSLFWYQQALGQGPEFLTYFQNEAQLDKSGLPSDRFFAERPEGSVSTLKIQRTQQEDSAVYLCASSFGTGGPEAYNEQFFGPGTRLTVL.

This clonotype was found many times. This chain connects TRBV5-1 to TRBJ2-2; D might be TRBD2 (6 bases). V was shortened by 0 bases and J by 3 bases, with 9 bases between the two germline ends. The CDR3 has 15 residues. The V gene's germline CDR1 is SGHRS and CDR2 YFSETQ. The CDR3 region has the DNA TGCGCCAGCAGCTTGGTCGGGAGACACACCGGGGAGCTGTTTTTT. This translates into CASSLVGRHTGELFF.

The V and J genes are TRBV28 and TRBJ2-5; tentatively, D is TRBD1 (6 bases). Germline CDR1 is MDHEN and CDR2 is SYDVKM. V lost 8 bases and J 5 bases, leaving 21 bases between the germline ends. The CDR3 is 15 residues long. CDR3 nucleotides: TGTGCCAGCGTCGGGCTCCCGAGGGGGAGTGAGACCCAGTACTTC. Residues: CASVGLPRGSETQYF. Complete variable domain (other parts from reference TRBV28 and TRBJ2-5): DVKVTQSSRYLVKRTGEKVFLECVQDMDHENMFWYRQDPGLGLRLIYFSYDVKMKEKGDIPEGYSVSREKKERFSLILESASTNQTSMYLCASVGLPRGSETQYFGPGTRLLVL.

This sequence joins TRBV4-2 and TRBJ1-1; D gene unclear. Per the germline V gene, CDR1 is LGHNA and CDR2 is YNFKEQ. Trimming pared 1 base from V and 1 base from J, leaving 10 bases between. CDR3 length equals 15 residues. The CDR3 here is CASSQAISQNTEAFF. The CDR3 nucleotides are TGTGCCAGCAGCCAAGCCATAAGCCAGAACACTGAAGCTTTCTTT.

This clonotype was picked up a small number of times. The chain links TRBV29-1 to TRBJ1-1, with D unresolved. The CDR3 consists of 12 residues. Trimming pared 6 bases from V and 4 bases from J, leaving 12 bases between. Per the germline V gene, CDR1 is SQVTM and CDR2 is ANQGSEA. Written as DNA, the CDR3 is TGCAGCGTCGTCTGGGGAAGCACTGAAGCTTTCTTT. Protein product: CSVVWGSTEAFF.

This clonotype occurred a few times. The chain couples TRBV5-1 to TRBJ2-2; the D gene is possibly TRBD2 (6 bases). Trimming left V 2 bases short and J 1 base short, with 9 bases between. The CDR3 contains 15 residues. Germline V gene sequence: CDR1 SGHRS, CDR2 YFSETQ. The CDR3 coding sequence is TGCGCCAGCAGCTTAAGCGGGCAGAACACCGGGGAGCTGTTTTTT. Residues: CASSLSGQNTGELFF.